This T cell receptor beta chain was recovered during a study of blood T cells in healthy people across ages. Study overall: About one barcoded beta molecule per two T cells came from capture by template switching.

This clonotype has ten or more counts. Its antigen is not known. General study findings and limits: As age increased, TCR beta diversity per million T cells fell in a roughly linear fashion. Relative to aged donors, long-lived donors carried more naive CD4+ cells and displayed higher diversity.

Trimming stripped 5 bases from V and 4 bases from J, with 11 bases between. Germline V gene data show CDR1 as MNHEY and CDR2 as SMNVEV (reference sequence). The CDR3 sequence is 13 residues long. Next came a second PCR, run for about 6 to 12 cycles, which used a sample-barcoded 5' primer along with a J-beta primer mix. All samples yielded 3 million or more CDR3-containing paired-end reads. TCRdb analysed the 5' RACE reads with MiXCR anew, one entry per CDR3 protein. The sample holds some 900,000 distinct CDR3 sequences, more than 25% seen once. The chain has TRBV27 and TRBJ2-5, with D unresolved. The clonotype comes from a woman of 80 years or more in good health. The material sequenced was blood. The CDR3 loop is CASSRLSGETQYF. The CDR3 DNA follows: TGTGCCAGCAGTCGGCTTTCGGGAGAGACCCAGTACTTC.